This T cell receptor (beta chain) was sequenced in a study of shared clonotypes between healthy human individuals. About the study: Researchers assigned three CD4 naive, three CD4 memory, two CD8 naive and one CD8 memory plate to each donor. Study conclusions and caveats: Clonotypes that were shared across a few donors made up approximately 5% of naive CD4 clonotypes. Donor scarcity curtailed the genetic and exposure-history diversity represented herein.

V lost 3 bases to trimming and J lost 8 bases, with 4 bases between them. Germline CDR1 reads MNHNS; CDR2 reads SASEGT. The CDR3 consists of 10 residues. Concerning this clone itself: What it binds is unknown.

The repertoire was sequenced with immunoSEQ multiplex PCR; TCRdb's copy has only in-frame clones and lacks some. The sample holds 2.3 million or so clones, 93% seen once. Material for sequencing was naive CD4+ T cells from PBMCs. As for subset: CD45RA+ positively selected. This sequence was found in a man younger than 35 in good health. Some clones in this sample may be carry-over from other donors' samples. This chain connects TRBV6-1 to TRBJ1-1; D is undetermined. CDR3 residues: CASSELEAFF. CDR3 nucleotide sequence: TGTGCCAGCAGTGAGCTAGAAGCTTTCTTT.